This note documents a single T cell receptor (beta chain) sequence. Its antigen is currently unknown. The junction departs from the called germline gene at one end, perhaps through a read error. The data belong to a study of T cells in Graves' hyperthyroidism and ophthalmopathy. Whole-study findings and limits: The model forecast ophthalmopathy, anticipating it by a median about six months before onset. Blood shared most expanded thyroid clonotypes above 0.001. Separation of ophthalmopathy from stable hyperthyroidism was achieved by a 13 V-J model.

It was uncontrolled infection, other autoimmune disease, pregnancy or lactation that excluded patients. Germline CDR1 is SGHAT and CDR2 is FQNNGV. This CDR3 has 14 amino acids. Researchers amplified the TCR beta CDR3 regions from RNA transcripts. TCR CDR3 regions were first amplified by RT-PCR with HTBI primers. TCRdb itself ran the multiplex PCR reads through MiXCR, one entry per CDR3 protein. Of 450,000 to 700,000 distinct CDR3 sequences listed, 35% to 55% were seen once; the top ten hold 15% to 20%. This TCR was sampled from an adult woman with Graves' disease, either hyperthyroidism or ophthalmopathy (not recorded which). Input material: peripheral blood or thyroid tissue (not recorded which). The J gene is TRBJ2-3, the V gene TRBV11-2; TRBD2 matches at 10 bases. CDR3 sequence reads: CASSLDWTSGTNLF. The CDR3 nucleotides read TGTGCCAGCAGCTTAGATTGGACTAGCGGAACCAATCTTTTT.